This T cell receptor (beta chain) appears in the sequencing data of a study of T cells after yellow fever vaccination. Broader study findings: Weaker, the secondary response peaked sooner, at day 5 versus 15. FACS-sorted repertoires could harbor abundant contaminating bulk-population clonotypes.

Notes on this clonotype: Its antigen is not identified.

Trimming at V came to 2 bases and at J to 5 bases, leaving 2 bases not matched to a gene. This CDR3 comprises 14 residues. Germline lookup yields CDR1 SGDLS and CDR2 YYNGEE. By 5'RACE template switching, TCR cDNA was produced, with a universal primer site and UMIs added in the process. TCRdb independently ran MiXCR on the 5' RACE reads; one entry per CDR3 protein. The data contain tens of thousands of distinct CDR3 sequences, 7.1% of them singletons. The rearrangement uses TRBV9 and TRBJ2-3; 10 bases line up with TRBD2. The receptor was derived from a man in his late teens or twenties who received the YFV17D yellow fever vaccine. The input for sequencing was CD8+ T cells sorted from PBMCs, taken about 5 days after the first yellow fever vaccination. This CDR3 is CASSVSGGRDTQYF. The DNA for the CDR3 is TGTGCCAGCAGCGTTAGCGGGGGGAGAGATACGCAGTATTTT.